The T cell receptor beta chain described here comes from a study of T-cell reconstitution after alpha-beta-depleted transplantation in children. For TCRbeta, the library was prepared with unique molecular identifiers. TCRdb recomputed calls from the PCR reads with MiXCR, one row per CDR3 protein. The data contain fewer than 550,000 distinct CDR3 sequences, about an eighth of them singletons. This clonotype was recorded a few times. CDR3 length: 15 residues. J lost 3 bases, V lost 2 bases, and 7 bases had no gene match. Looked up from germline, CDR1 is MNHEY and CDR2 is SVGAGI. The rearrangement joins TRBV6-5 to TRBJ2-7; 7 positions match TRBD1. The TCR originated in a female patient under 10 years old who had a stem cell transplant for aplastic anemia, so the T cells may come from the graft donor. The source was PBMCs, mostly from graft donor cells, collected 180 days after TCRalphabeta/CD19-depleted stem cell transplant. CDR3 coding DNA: TGTGCCAGCAGTTACAAACCGGGACAGCTCTACGAGCAGTACTTC. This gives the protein CASSYKPGQLYEQYF.